This T cell receptor beta chain was profiled in a study of neoadjuvant nivolumab and ipilimumab in lung cancer. Regarding the study as a whole: TCR richness and clonality were higher in tumors than adjacent uninvolved lung. Higher pretherapy blood TCR richness went with higher resected-tumor richness. TCR receptors were sequenced in few samples. From pretherapy to surgery, tumor richness and clonality rose with dual therapy.

On this clone itself: The antigen remains unidentified.

The CDR3 runs 12 residues. V dropped 2 bases and J dropped 4 bases, with 3 bases sitting between them. Germline V CDR1 and CDR2: SNHLY, FYNNEI. Sequencing used immunoSEQ multiplex PCR; TCRdb keeps in-frame clones, though not all of them. The data show fewer than 40,000 clones, 89% seen once. Material: peripheral blood, obtained before neoadjuvant nivolumab, alone or with ipilimumab. V usage is TRBV2 and J usage is TRBJ1-3; D unclear. This sequence originates from an adult with non-small cell lung cancer. CDR3: CASSETGNTIYF. The DNA for the CDR3 is TGTGCCAGCAGTGAAACCGGAAACACCATATATTTT.